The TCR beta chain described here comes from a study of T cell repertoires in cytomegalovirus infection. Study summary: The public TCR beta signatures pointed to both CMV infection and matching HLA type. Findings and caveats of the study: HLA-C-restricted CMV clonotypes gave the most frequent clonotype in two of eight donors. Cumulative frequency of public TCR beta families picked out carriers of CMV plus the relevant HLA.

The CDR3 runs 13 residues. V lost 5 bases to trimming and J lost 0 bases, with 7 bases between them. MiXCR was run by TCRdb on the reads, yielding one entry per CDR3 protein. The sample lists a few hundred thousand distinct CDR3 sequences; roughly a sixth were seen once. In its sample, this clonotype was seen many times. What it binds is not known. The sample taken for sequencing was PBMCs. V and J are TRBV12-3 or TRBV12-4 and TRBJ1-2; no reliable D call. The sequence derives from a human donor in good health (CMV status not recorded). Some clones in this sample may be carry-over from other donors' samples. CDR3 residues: CASSAGTNYGYTF. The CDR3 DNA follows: TGTGCCAGCAGTGCCGGGACTAACTATGGCTACACCTTC.